Presented here are 27 T cell receptor beta chains from one specimen sequenced in a study of cytomegalovirus exposure and HLA in healthy donors. PCR primers comprised 60 Vbeta and 13 Jbeta primers. Using immunoSEQ multiplex PCR, the repertoire was profiled, and TCRdb retains in-frame clones only, with some absent. The sample holds 180,000 or so clones; just under 80% are singletons and the top ten take approximately 2.9%. Sequenced sample: PBMCs. The receptor source for this set is a female donor in good health and CMV-seronegative.

CDR3 amino acids: CASSPSNQPQHF. DNA of the CDR3: TGTGCCAGCAGTCCGAGCAATCAGCCCCAGCATTTT. The chain combines TRBV28 with TRBJ1-5; D not certain. The V gene lost 5 bases and the J gene lost 1 base, with 3 bases spanning the gap. Germline V CDR1 and CDR2: MDHEN, SYDVKM. The CDR3 has 12 residues.

The chain joins TRBV7-8 to TRBJ1-2; D uncertain. Trimming stripped 5 bases from V and 8 bases from J, with 15 bases between. The germline gives CDR1 SGHVS, CDR2 FQNEAQ. The CDR3 totals 13 residues. CDR3 in DNA: TGTGCCAGCAGCATCGACGGAGACGAGGGCTACACCTTC. This gives the protein CASSIDGDEGYTF.

This clone was counted once. The chain couples TRBV27 to TRBJ2-7; 12 nucleotides line up with TRBD2. CDR3 length: 18 residues. With 3 bases clipped from V and 2 bases from J, the junction kept 11 bases outside the gene matches. CDR1 MNHEY and CDR2 SMNVEV come from the germline V gene (reference sequence). CDR3 sequence reads: CASSLDRRLAGDTYEQYF. Written as DNA, the CDR3 is TGTGCCAGCAGTTTGGACAGGAGACTAGCGGGAGATACCTACGAGCAGTACTTC.

This chain joins TRBV6-6 and TRBJ1-6; 10 bases align to TRBD1. This CDR3 is 15 amino acids long. Germline V gives CDR1 MNHNY, CDR2 SVGAGI (reference sequence). V shed 7 bases, J shed 6 bases, and the junction held 6 bases outside the gene matches. In DNA form, the CDR3 reads TGTGCCAGCAACGGTGGACAGGGGGTTAATTCACCCCTCCACTTT. This codes for CASNGGQGVNSPLHF.

This clone was seen a few times. J is TRBJ2-7 and V is TRBV30, with no clear D. Trimming left V 7 bases short and J 2 bases short, with 15 bases between. The length of the CDR3 is 13 residues. Germline CDR1 and CDR2: GTSNPN and SVGIG (reference sequence). The CDR3 sequence: CASPLWATYEQYF. CDR3 coding DNA: TGTGCCTCCCCCTTGTGGGCCACCTACGAGCAGTACTTC.

The chain links TRBV9 to TRBJ1-2; possibly TRBD1 for D (6 bases). The V gene's germline CDR1 is SGDLS and CDR2 YYNGEE. The ends were cut back, 4 bases at V and 8 bases at J, with 18 bases in the middle. The CDR3 loop spans 14 amino acids. In nucleotides, the CDR3 is TGTGCCAGCAGCAACGGGACATTCCTAAAGGGCTACACCTTC. The encoded protein is CASSNGTFLKGYTF.

The J gene is TRBJ1-1, the V gene TRBV11-3; possibly TRBD1 for D (5 bases). Germline CDR1 SGHNT, CDR2 YENEEA. V lost 2 bases to trimming and J lost 2 bases, with 12 bases between them. This CDR3 contains 15 residues. Here the CDR3 reads CASSLMGGTNTEAFF. CDR3 coding DNA: TGTGCCAGCAGCTTAATGGGCGGGACCAACACTGAAGCTTTCTTT.

V is TRBV5-1 and J is TRBJ2-2; no reliable D call. This CDR3 has 12 amino acids. The germline CDR1 and CDR2 sequences are SGHRS and YFSETQ. Trimming left V 4 bases short and J 4 bases short, with 5 bases between. This CDR3 reads CASSVGTGELFF. The CDR3 nucleotides read TGCGCCAGCAGCGTCGGCACCGGGGAGCTGTTTTTT.

V is TRBV7-3 and J is TRBJ2-3; 15 bases align to TRBD2. Germline V gene data show CDR1 as SGHTA and CDR2 as FQGTGA. The CDR3 is 17 residues long. The ends lost 4 bases at V and 5 bases at J; junction bases unmatched: 7. The CDR3 sequence is CASSSHRTSGGGDTQYF. The CDR3 bases are TGTGCCAGCAGCTCACACCGGACTAGCGGGGGGGGAGATACGCAGTATTTT.

V usage is TRBV2 and J usage is TRBJ2-7; 8 bases are shared with TRBD2. Germline CDR1 reads SNHLY; CDR2 reads FYNNEI. CDR3 length: 13 residues. Germline trimming cut 7 bases from V and 5 bases from J; bases unmatched to any gene: 7. The CDR3 loop reads CASTSGGADEQYF. The CDR3 coding sequence is TGTGCCAGCACATCCGGGGGGGCGGACGAGCAGTACTTC.

The sample holds one count of this clone. The rearrangement joins TRBV6-4 to TRBJ2-3; the match to TRBD2 covers 7 bases. Germline V gene sequence: CDR1 MRHNA, CDR2 SNTAGT. The length of the CDR3 is 13 residues. V shed 2 bases and J 4 bases; nucleotides not matched to a gene: 0. CDR3 DNA sequence: TGTGCCAGCAGTGACGGGAGGGCAGATACGCAGTATTTT. Translating it yields CASSDGRADTQYF.

J is TRBJ1-2 and V is TRBV19, with TRBD1 as a possible D gene (6 bases). Germline CDR1 reads LNHDA; CDR2 reads SQIVND (reference sequence). Trimming removed 5 bases at V and 0 bases at J, with 19 bases between. This CDR3 contains 17 residues. The CDR3 DNA reads as TGTGCCAGTAGTGCAGGGGCCGGGGCAGGAGCTAACTATGGCTACACCTTC. Protein sequence: CASSAGAGAGANYGYTF.

This chain links TRBV11-2 with TRBJ2-7; D possibly corresponds to TRBD2 (5 bases). The CDR3 runs 11 residues. Germline values: CDR1 SGHAT, CDR2 FQNNGV. The V and J ends lost 5 bases and 6 bases respectively, with 8 bases between them. The DNA of the CDR3 is TGTGCCAGCAGCCGCGGGTCCGAGCAGTACTTC. Translated: CASSRGSEQYF.

This clone appeared many times. J is TRBJ2-7 and V is TRBV5-6, with a weak D call TRBD2 (5 bases). This CDR3 is built from 19 residues. Germline V gene lookup returns CDR1 SGHDT and CDR2 YYEEEE. The V gene lost 2 bases and the J gene lost 1 base, with 25 bases spanning the gap. The CDR3: CASSFFLEIREGRSYEQYF. As DNA, the CDR3 is TGTGCCAGCAGCTTTTTCCTGGAAATCCGAGAGGGTAGGTCCTACGAGCAGTACTTC.

The J gene is TRBJ2-3, the V gene TRBV7-3, with D maybe TRBD1 (6 bases). Germline CDR1 and CDR2: SGHTA and FQGTGA. Between the trimmed V and J ends, which lost 6 bases and 6 bases, there was a span of 16 bases. The CDR3 has 14 residues. The CDR3 spells CASSVTYQGDTQYF. As DNA, the CDR3 is TGTGCCAGCAGTGTAACATACCAGGGGGATACGCAGTATTTT.

This clone occurred a few times. The rearrangement joins TRBV2 to TRBJ2-1; D is perhaps TRBD2 (8 bases). Trimming shortened V by 4 bases and J by 2 bases, and 15 bases separated the two germline ends. CDR1 SNHLY and CDR2 FYNNEI come from the germline V gene. CDR3 length: 16 amino acids. This CDR3 is CASSGGRTGAYNEQFF. The CDR3 region has the DNA TGTGCCAGCAGTGGCGGGAGGACAGGTGCCTACAATGAGCAGTTCTTC.

The V call is TRBV7-2, the J call TRBJ2-3, with D tentatively TRBD1 (5 bases). The V gene's germline CDR1 is SGHTA and CDR2 FQGNSA. The CDR3 length is 16 residues. Trimming took 0 bases from V and 3 from J, leaving 13 bases between them. DNA of the CDR3: TGTGCCAGCAGCTTAGCGCAGGGTATCGGGACAGATACGCAGTATTTT. This sequence encodes CASSLAQGIGTDTQYF.

This clone has just one count. This rearrangement joins TRBV28 to TRBJ1-1, with D possibly TRBD1 on 5 matching bases. Germline V CDR1 and CDR2: MDHEN, SYDVKM. The CDR3 loop spans 11 amino acids. Trimming stripped 10 bases from V and 6 bases from J, with 12 bases between. The DNA for the CDR3 is TGTGCCATACGCAGGGTTGCTGAAGCTTTCTTT. Encoded protein: CAIRRVAEAFF.

CDR3 sequence reads: CASSLSARTDTQYF. In DNA form, the CDR3 reads TGTGCCAGCAGTTTATCGGCCCGCACAGATACGCAGTATTTT. This chain links TRBV27 with TRBJ2-3; D uncertain. The V end lost 0 bases, the J end lost 1 base, and 5 bases lay between the germline ends. The CDR3 contains 14 residues. The V gene's germline CDR1 is MNHEY and CDR2 SMNVEV (reference sequence).

The chain joins TRBV19 to TRBJ2-7, with a weak D call TRBD1 (6 bases). This CDR3 has 16 residues. CDR1 LNHDA and CDR2 SQIVND come from the germline V gene (reference sequence). Deletions cut 4 bases from V and 5 bases from J, with 21 bases between. The CDR3 protein is CASSTPYQGPRDEQYF. In DNA, the CDR3 is TGTGCCAGTAGTACTCCCTACCAGGGGCCACGGGACGAGCAGTACTTC.

V is TRBV27 and J is TRBJ2-5; no clear D. The CDR3 consists of 14 residues. The V gene lost 3 bases and the J gene lost 5 bases, with 13 bases spanning the gap. The V gene's germline CDR1 is MNHEY and CDR2 SMNVEV (reference sequence). The CDR3 sequence is CASSFGPFTETQYF. For the CDR3, the DNA is TGTGCCAGCAGTTTTGGCCCCTTTACCGAGACCCAGTACTTC.

This chain links TRBV11-2 with TRBJ2-7; TRBD1 matches 12 bases. Losses at the gene ends were 5 bases for V and 6 bases for J; bases not matched to a gene: 8. This CDR3 comprises 15 residues. Germline V CDR1 and CDR2: SGHAT, FQNNGV. The CDR3 DNA is TGTGCCAGCAGCCCACGGGACAGGGGGCGGAGCGAGCAGTACTTC. It specifies CASSPRDRGRSEQYF.

This clone was seen only once. The genes are TRBV28 and TRBJ2-3; 10 nucleotides line up with TRBD2. Germline V gene sequence: CDR1 MDHEN, CDR2 SYDVKM. The length of the CDR3 is 16 residues. Trimming cost V 4 bases and J 3 bases; bases outside gene matches: 7. The CDR3 DNA follows: TGTGCCAGCAGTTGGCTAGCGGGAGTTTTAACAGATACGCAGTATTTT. It encodes CASSWLAGVLTDTQYF.

The chain employs TRBV12-5 and TRBJ2-7; D possibly corresponds to TRBD1 (5 bases). V was cut by 1 base and J by 3 bases, with 10 bases left in between. This CDR3 contains 14 residues. The germline V gene encodes CDR1 LGHNT and CDR2 FRNRAP. CDR3 residues: CASGLAQGFYEQYF. Here the CDR3 DNA reads TGTGCTAGTGGTTTGGCTCAGGGATTCTACGAGCAGTACTTC.

The J gene is TRBJ2-7, the V gene TRBV6-5, with D tentatively TRBD1 (5 bases). V dropped 3 bases and J dropped 4 bases, with 10 bases sitting between them. The CDR3 runs to 13 residues. Looked up from germline, CDR1 is MNHEY and CDR2 is SVGAGI. Here the CDR3 reads CASSYRGKYEQYF. CDR3 DNA sequence: TGTGCCAGCAGTTATAGGGGCAAATACGAGCAGTACTTC.

The rearrangement uses TRBV19 and TRBJ1-4, with 9 positions matching TRBD1. The CDR3 loop spans 14 amino acids. Unmatched junction bases numbered 4, after V lost 7 bases and J lost 4 bases. Per the germline V gene, CDR1 is LNHDA and CDR2 is SQIVND (reference sequence). In DNA form, the CDR3 reads TGTGCCAGTAATAGGGACAGGGATAATGAAAAACTGTTTTTT. Amino acids: CASNRDRDNEKLFF.

The chain joins TRBV28 to TRBJ2-3, with 8 bases matching TRBD2. CDR1 and CDR2 from the germline V gene are MDHEN and SYDVKM. This CDR3 region has 15 residues. V lost 7 bases to trimming and J lost 2 bases; unmatched junction nucleotides: 8. The CDR3 coding sequence is TGTGCCAGCAAATCAACGGGAGGGCCCACAGATACGCAGTATTTT. This codes for CASKSTGGPTDTQYF.